This TCR beta chain was sequenced for a study of blood T cell repertoires in COVID-19. Study-level information: Acute and convalescent COVID-19 specimens originated in the United States, Italy and Spain.

The CDR3 has 14 amino acids. The V and J ends lost 3 bases and 8 bases respectively, with 11 bases between them. In germline, CDR1 is LNHDA, CDR2 SQIVND (reference sequence). Authors' methods: Scientists estimated how many nucleated cells there were by amplifying reference gene primers. Assay: immunoSEQ multiplex PCR; the TCRdb copy retains only in-frame clones and omits some. V and J calls and clone size come straight from that table; D and trimming were deduced from the DNA. The top ten hold over 1.5% of the sample, which has around 250,000 clones, 84% seen once. The TCR originated in a woman in her 40s who had recovered from COVID-19. Sample: peripheral blood. The chain joins TRBV19 to TRBJ1-6, with D hard to call. Here the CDR3 reads CASSIDNSYSPLHF. In nucleotides, the CDR3 is TGTGCCAGTAGTATCGACAACAGCTATTCACCCCTCCACTTT. Full variable domain (remainder filled in from reference TRBV19 and TRBJ1-6): DGGITQSPKYLFRKEGQNVTLSCEQNLNHDAMYWYRQDPGQGLRLIYYSQIVNDFQKGDIAEGYSVSREKKESFPLTVTSAQKNPTAFYLCASSIDNSYSPLHFGNGTRLTVT.